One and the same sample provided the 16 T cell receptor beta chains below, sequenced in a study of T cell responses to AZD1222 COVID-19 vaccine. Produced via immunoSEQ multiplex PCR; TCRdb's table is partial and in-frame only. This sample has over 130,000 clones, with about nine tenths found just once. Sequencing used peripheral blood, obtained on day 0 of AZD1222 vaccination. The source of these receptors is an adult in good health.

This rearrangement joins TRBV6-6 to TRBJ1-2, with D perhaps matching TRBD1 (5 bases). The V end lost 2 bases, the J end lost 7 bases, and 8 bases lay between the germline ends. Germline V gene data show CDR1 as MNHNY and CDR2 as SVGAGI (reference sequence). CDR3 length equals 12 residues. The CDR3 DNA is TGTGCCAGCAGTTACCCGAGGGGTGGCTACACCTTC. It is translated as CASSYPRGGYTF.

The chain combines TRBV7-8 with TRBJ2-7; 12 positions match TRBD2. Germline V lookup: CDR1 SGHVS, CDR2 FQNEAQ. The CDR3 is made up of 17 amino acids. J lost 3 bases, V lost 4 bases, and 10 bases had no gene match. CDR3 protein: CASSSIRTSGVNYEQYF. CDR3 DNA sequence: TGTGCCAGCAGCTCCATCAGGACTAGCGGGGTAAACTACGAGCAGTACTTC.

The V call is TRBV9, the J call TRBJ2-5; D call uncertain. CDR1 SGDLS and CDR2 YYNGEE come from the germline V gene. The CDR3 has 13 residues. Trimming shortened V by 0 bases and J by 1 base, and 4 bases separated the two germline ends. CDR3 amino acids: CASSVASQETQYF. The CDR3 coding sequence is TGTGCCAGCAGCGTAGCGTCCCAAGAGACCCAGTACTTC.

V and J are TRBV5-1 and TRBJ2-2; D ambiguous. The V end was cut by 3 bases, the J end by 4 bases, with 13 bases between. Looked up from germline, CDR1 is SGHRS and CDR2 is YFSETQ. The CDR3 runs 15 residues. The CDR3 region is CASSSDPIPTGELFF. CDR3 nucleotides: TGCGCCAGCAGCTCCGACCCCATCCCCACCGGGGAGCTGTTTTTT.

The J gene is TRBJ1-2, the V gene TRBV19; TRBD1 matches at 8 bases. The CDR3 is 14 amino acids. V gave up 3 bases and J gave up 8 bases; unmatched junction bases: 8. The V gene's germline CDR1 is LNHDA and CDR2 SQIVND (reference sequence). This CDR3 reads CASSMNRGGVGYTF. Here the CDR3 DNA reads TGTGCCAGTAGTATGAACAGGGGGGGAGTCGGCTACACCTTC.

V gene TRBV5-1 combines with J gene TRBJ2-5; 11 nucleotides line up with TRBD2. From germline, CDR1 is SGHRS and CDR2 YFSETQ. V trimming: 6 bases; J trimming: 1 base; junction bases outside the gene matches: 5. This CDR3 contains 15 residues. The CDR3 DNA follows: TGCGCCAGCACCCCGGGACTAGCGGTCCAAGAGACCCAGTACTTC. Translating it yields CASTPGLAVQETQYF.

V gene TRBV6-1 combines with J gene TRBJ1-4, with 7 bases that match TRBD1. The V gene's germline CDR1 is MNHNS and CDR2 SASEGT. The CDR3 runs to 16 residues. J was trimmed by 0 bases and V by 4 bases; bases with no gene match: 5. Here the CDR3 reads CASSGRQGPTNEKLFF. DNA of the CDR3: TGTGCCAGCAGTGGGCGACAGGGTCCAACTAATGAAAAACTGTTTTTT.

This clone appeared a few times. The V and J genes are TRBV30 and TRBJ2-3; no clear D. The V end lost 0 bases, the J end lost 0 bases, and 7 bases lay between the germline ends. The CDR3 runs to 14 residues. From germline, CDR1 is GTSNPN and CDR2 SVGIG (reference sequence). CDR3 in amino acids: CAWSVLQSTDTQYF. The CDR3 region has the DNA TGTGCCTGGAGTGTACTGCAAAGCACAGATACGCAGTATTTT. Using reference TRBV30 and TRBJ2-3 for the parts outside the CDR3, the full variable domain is SQTIHQWPATLVQPVGSPLSLECTVEGTSNPNLYWYRQAAGRGLQLLFYSVGIGQISSEVPQNLSASRPQDRQFILSSKKLLLSDSGFYLCAWSVLQSTDTQYFGPGTRLTVL.

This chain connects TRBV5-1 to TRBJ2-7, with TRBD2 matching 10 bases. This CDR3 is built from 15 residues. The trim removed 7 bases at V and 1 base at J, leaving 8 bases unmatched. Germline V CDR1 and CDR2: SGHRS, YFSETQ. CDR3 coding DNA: TGCGCCAGCCAGACCCTAGCGGGGGATTCCTACGAGCAGTACTTC. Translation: CASQTLAGDSYEQYF.

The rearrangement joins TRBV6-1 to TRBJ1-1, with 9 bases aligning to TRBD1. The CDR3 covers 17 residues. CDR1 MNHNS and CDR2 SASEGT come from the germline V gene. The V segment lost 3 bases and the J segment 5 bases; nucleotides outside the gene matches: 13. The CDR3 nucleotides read TGTGCCAGCAGTGATGGGACAGGGATGAAATCGAGAACTGAAGCTTTCTTT. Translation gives CASSDGTGMKSRTEAFF.

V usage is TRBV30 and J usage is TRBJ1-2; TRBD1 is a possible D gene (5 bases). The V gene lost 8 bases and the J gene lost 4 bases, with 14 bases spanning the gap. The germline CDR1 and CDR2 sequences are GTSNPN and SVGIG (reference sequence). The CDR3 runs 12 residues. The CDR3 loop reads CAKTENVYGYTF. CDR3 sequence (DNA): TGTGCCAAGACAGAGAACGTCTATGGCTACACCTTC.

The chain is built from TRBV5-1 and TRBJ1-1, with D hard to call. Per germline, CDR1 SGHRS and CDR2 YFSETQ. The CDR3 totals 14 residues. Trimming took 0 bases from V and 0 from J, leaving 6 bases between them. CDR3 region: CASSLDQMNTEAFF. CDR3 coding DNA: TGCGCCAGCAGCTTGGACCAGATGAACACTGAAGCTTTCTTT.

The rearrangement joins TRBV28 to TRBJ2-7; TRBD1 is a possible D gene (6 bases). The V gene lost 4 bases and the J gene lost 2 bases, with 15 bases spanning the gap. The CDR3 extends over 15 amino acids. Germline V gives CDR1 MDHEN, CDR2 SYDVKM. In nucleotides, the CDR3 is TGTGCCAGCAGTTCAAGGAAACAGGGCCCCTACGAGCAGTACTTC. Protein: CASSSRKQGPYEQYF.

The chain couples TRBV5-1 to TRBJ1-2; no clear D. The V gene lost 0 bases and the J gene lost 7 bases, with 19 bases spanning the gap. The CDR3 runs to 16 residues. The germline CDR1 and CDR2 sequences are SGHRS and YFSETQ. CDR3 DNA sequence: TGCGCCAGCAGCTTGGGCCACGCAGCGGGGTCGGGTGGCTACACCTTC. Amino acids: CASSLGHAAGSGGYTF.

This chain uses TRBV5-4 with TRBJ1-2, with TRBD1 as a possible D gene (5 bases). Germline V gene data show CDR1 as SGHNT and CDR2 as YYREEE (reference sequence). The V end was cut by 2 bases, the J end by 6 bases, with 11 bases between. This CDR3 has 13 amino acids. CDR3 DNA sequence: TGTGCCAGCAGCTTTGGGGGATCTGATGGCTACACCTTC. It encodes CASSFGGSDGYTF.

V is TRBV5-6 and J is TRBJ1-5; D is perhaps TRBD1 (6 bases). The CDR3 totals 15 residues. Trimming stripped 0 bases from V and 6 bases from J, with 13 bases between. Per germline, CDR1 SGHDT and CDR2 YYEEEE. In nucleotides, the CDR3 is TGTGCCAGCAGCTTGGGCAGGGGAGTTGGTCAGCCCCAGCATTTT. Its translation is CASSLGRGVGQPQHF.